The entry that follows covers one TCR beta chain sequence. Germline trimming cut 2 bases from V and 3 bases from J; bases unmatched to any gene: 5. Germline CDR1 KGHDR, CDR2 SFDVKD. CDR3 size: 15 residues. The data derive from a study of blood T cell repertoires in COVID-19. Study context: From T cells, B-cell-depleted T cells, or PBMCs came the material, which was cDNA or gDNA.

Some clones are missing from TCRdb's copy, which holds only in-frame ones; the method was immunoSEQ multiplex PCR. Among some 87,000 clones listed, 85% to 95% were seen once. This sequence originates from a woman in her sixties with active COVID-19. This chain connects TRBV24-1 to TRBJ1-2; 7 bases are shared with TRBD1. Sequencing was performed on peripheral blood. DNA for the CDR3: TGTGCCACCAGTGATTCCCGACAGGGTGACTATGGCTACACCTTC. Residues: CATSDSRQGDYGYTF.